This T cell receptor (beta chain) was observed in a study of a mutant IDH1 vaccine in newly diagnosed glioma. Study overall: The treated group averaged about 44 years old and was 62.5% male, about 40% female. Study-level results: Changes in top peripheral clonotypes did not appear linked to pseudoprogression.

Profiled with immunoSEQ multiplex PCR; TCRdb holds only in-frame clones, not every one. Of roughly 60,000 clones in the sample, 70% to 90% are singletons; the top ten hold approximately 3.7%. Documented time point: week 23, last vaccination. With topical imiquimod, each dose of the vaccine consisted of 300 ug of mutant IDH1 20-mer peptide. V was pared by 3 bases and J by 0 bases, with 9 bases between. The CDR3 runs to 15 residues. The germline CDR1 and CDR2 sequences are MNHNS and SASEGT. This clone was picked up a small number of times. Its cognate antigen is unknown. This chain links TRBV6-1 with TRBJ1-5; D is unclear. This receptor was identified in a man younger than 45 with glioma. Sequenced here: PBMCs, sampled from a glioma patient whose treatment included an IDH1 peptide vaccine. CDR3 sequence: CASSERDYSNQPQHF. CDR3 bases: TGTGCCAGCAGTGAGAGGGATTATAGCAATCAGCCCCAGCATTTT.